These 27 T cell receptor beta chains came from one sample sequenced in a study of T-cell reconstitution after alpha-beta-depleted transplantation in children. Unique molecular identifiers were incorporated into the prepared TCRbeta library. TCRdb processed the PCR reads anew with MiXCR; each CDR3 protein has one entry. The data hold around 530,000 distinct CDR3 sequences, with 30% to 35% observed a single time. Source: PBMCs from the stem cell graft donor, taken from the stem cell graft. The receptors were gathered from a human donor who donated a stem cell graft to a child with aplastic anemia.

This chain links TRBV7-2 with TRBJ2-7, with D maybe TRBD2 (5 bases). V was pared by 3 bases and J by 4 bases, with 13 bases between. The CDR3 totals 14 residues. CDR1 and CDR2 (germline): SGHTA, FQGNSA. The CDR3 protein is CASSFGRTGYEQYF. As DNA, the CDR3 is TGTGCCAGCAGCTTCGGGCGGACTGGTTACGAGCAGTACTTC.

This chain links TRBV6-5 with TRBJ2-7; D call uncertain. The germline gives CDR1 MNHEY, CDR2 SVGAGI. Deletions cut 2 bases from V and 6 bases from J, with 11 bases between. The CDR3 has 13 residues. The CDR3 here is CASSYADRSEQYF. CDR3 nucleotide sequence: TGTGCCAGCAGTTACGCGGACCGTTCCGAGCAGTACTTC.

This clonotype was counted between two and nine times. The chain couples TRBV7-9 to TRBJ2-2; D is undetermined. V shed 5 bases and J shed 0 bases, with 13 bases lying between them. The CDR3 spans 16 residues. Germline V CDR1 and CDR2: SEHNR, FQNEAQ (reference sequence). As DNA, the CDR3 is TGTGCCAGCAGCCCCTCGAGCCCTTCGAACACCGGGGAGCTGTTTTTT. Amino acid sequence: CASSPSSPSNTGELFF.

This clonotype showed up just a few times. This chain joins TRBV7-2 and TRBJ2-7, with TRBD1 as a possible D gene (5 bases). V gave up 5 bases and J gave up 3 bases, with 14 bases separating them. From germline, CDR1 is SGHTA and CDR2 FQGNSA. This CDR3 is 14 amino acids long. CDR3 loop: CASSPTPGNYEQYF. The CDR3 DNA reads TGTGCCAGCAGCCCCACCCCAGGGAACTACGAGCAGTACTTC.

Concerning this clonotype itself: Germline and junction disagree at one end, which may indicate a read error. This chain connects TRBV13 to TRBJ2-3, with 7 bases aligning to TRBD1. The CDR3 runs 15 residues. Germline loops: CDR1 PRHDT, CDR2 FYEKMQ (reference sequence). The CDR3 region has the DNA TGTGCCAACAGCCCCCAGACAGGGACCACAGATACGCAGTATTTT. Its translation: CANSPQTGTTDTQYF.

This clonotype was observed a handful of times. The CDR3 spells CASSRASGNYEQYF. CDR3 DNA sequence: TGTGCCAGCAGTCGGGCTAGCGGAAACTACGAGCAGTACTTC. The chain links TRBV27 to TRBJ2-7, with TRBD2 identical over 7 bases. V shed 5 bases, J shed 3 bases, and the junction held 7 bases outside the gene matches. The germline V gene encodes CDR1 MNHEY and CDR2 SMNVEV (reference sequence). The CDR3 is 14 amino acids.

This chain links TRBV15 with TRBJ1-4; D possibly corresponds to TRBD1 (6 bases). Looked up from germline, CDR1 is LNHNV and CDR2 is YYDKDF (reference sequence). There are 15 residues in the CDR3. V shed 1 base and J shed 2 bases, with 8 bases lying between them. CDR3 coding DNA: TGTGCCACCAGCAGAGGACAGGAGACTAATGAAAAACTGTTTTTT. It specifies CATSRGQETNEKLFF.

The genes are TRBV9 and TRBJ2-3; 9 bases map to TRBD1. Per germline, CDR1 SGDLS and CDR2 YYNGEE. The CDR3 covers 17 residues. The V and J ends lost 1 base and 7 bases, in that order; junction bases with no gene match: 13. The CDR3 loop is CASSVNKDRGSLNTQYF. CDR3 in DNA: TGTGCCAGCAGCGTAAACAAGGACAGGGGAAGTTTAAATACGCAGTATTTT.

The chain joins TRBV4-1 to TRBJ2-1, with 9 bases fitting TRBD2. Germline values: CDR1 MGHRA, CDR2 YSYEKL. The trim removed 4 bases at V and 6 bases at J, leaving 16 bases unmatched. The CDR3 is made up of 18 amino acids. The DNA of the CDR3 is TGCGCCAGCAGCCCCCACGAAATGGGGACTAGCAGGGGCAATGAGCAGTTCTTC. Amino acids: CASSPHEMGTSRGNEQFF.

The V call is TRBV13, the J call TRBJ2-7; D ambiguous. The length of the CDR3 is 15 residues. V shed 2 bases and J shed 4 bases, with 15 bases lying between them. Germline V gene sequence: CDR1 PRHDT, CDR2 FYEKMQ (reference sequence). This chain's CDR3 is CASSLPERQPYEQYF. CDR3 DNA: TGTGCCAGCAGCTTACCCGAGAGACAACCTTACGAGCAGTACTTC.

The chain combines TRBV20-1 with TRBJ1-3; no clear D gene. This CDR3 contains 11 residues. Germline CDR1 DFQATT, CDR2 SNEGSKA (reference sequence). Trimming removed 5 bases from V and 3 bases from J, with 5 bases in between. The CDR3 bases are TGCAGTGCTGGGGTTGGAAACACCATATATTTT. Translating it yields CSAGVGNTIYF.

CDR3 nucleotide sequence: TGTGCCTGGAGTGTAGTCCCCCTTCGCTACGAGCAGTACTTC. It codes for CAWSVVPLRYEQYF. The chain joins TRBV30 to TRBJ2-7; D call uncertain. Trimming took 0 bases from V and 3 from J, leaving 12 bases between them. Germline lookup yields CDR1 GTSNPN and CDR2 SVGIG (reference sequence). The length of the CDR3 is 14 residues.

The chain recombines TRBV18 with TRBJ1-1; a possible D gene is TRBD1 (6 bases). Trimming shortened V by 1 base and J by 4 bases, and 16 bases separated the two germline ends. Per the germline V gene, CDR1 is KGHSH and CDR2 is LQKENI. The CDR3 spans 16 residues. The CDR3 protein is CASSPQTGPGGTEAFF. The CDR3 region has the DNA TGTGCCAGCTCACCACAGACAGGCCCTGGTGGCACTGAAGCTTTCTTT.

A few counts support this clonotype. The chain couples TRBV5-1 to TRBJ2-2, with 8 bases lining up with TRBD1. The CDR3 spans 16 residues. V was clipped by 1 base and J by 2 bases; unmatched bases: 4. Germline V gives CDR1 SGHRS, CDR2 YFSETQ. The DNA of the CDR3 is TGCGCCAGCAGCTTGCAAGGACAGGGAAACACCGGGGAGCTGTTTTTT. Amino acids: CASSLQGQGNTGELFF.

The genes are TRBV27 and TRBJ1-5; TRBD1 might be the D (5 bases). V was shortened by 1 base and J by 0 bases, with 7 bases between the two germline ends. Looked up from germline, CDR1 is MNHEY and CDR2 is SMNVEV (reference sequence). This CDR3 has 15 residues. CDR3 bases: TGTGCCAGCAGTTTATGGGGGAATAGCAATCAGCCCCAGCATTTT. It is translated as CASSLWGNSNQPQHF.

V and J are TRBV5-6 and TRBJ2-7; 13 positions match TRBD2. The CDR3 has 16 amino acids. J was trimmed by 1 base and V by 0 bases; bases with no gene match: 1. Germline V gives CDR1 SGHDT, CDR2 YYEEEE. CDR3 residues: CASSLGLAGGSYEQYV. The CDR3 nucleotides are TGTGCCAGCAGCTTGGGACTAGCGGGGGGATCCTACGAGCAGTACGTC.

The chain has TRBV5-4 and TRBJ2-5; perhaps TRBD1 as D (6 bases). Germline-derived CDR1 and CDR2 are SGHNT and YYREEE (reference sequence). The CDR3 runs to 13 residues. Trimming took off 1 base at V and 5 bases at J, with 9 bases between the two ends. Written as DNA, the CDR3 is TGTGCCAGCAGCTTGAGTCAGGGGGAGACCCAGTACTTC. This translates into CASSLSQGETQYF.

The chain has TRBV12-3 or TRBV12-4 and TRBJ1-2, with D hard to call. Deletions cut 6 bases from V and 2 bases from J, with 10 bases between. This CDR3 is built from 13 residues. The CDR3 sequence is CASRRTANYGYTF. CDR3 coding DNA: TGTGCCAGCAGACGAACAGCGAACTATGGCTACACCTTC.

The CDR3, as DNA: TGCAGCGTTGATATACGGTCGGATACGCAGTATTTT. Amino acids: CSVDIRSDTQYF. The rearrangement uses TRBV29-1 and TRBJ2-3; D is undetermined. This CDR3 has 12 amino acids. V was shortened by 3 bases and J by 6 bases, with 10 bases between the two germline ends. Germline CDR1 and CDR2: SQVTM and ANQGSEA.

The table lists this clonotype with many counts. The J gene is TRBJ2-5, the V gene TRBV15, with 7 bases aligning to TRBD2. CDR1 is LNHNV and CDR2 is YYDKDF in the germline V gene (reference sequence). Unmatched junction bases numbered 1, after V lost 0 bases and J lost 3 bases. This CDR3 region has 14 residues. The CDR3 spells CATSRDRGEETQYF. CDR3 DNA sequence: TGTGCCACCAGCAGAGATCGGGGGGAAGAGACCCAGTACTTC.

There are a few counts of this clonotype. The chain couples TRBV30 to TRBJ2-5, with D perhaps TRBD2 (5 bases). The CDR3 length is 15 residues. Germline V gene data show CDR1 as GTSNPN and CDR2 as SVGIG (reference sequence). The V and J ends lost 1 base and 4 bases respectively, with 16 bases between them. In DNA form, the CDR3 reads TGTGCCTGGAGTGAGGGAGTAACTCCGGGAGAGACCCAGTACTTC. This sequence encodes CAWSEGVTPGETQYF.

CDR3 sequence reads: CASSNRLEQYF. DNA of the CDR3: TGTGCCAGCAGCAACCGGCTCGAGCAGTACTTC. The J gene is TRBJ2-7, the V gene TRBV28; D not resolved. Looked up from germline, CDR1 is MDHEN and CDR2 is SYDVKM. Trimming removed 6 bases at V and 6 bases at J, with 9 bases between. There are 11 residues in the CDR3.

This clonotype was recorded once. The V gene is TRBV12-3 or TRBV12-4, the J gene TRBJ2-7; D unclear. The V end lost 2 bases, the J end lost 2 bases, and 10 bases lay between the germline ends. This CDR3 contains 14 residues. CDR3: CASSLMVQAYEQYF. In DNA form, the CDR3 reads TGTGCCAGCAGTTTAATGGTTCAGGCCTACGAGCAGTACTTC.

This clonotype was recorded a few times. The J gene is TRBJ1-1, the V gene TRBV12-2; the table's D call, TRBD1, was not checked against the DNA. TRBV12-2 is assigned pseudogene status. This CDR3 is 13 amino acids long. CDR3 bases: TGTGCAAGTCGCTTAGAAGACAGCTGTGAAGCTTTCTTT. This translates into CASRLEDSCEAFF.

This clonotype was found a few times. The V call is TRBV5-6, the J call TRBJ1-2, with D perhaps matching TRBD1 (6 bases). This CDR3 is built from 13 residues. Germline values: CDR1 SGHDT, CDR2 YYEEEE. Trimming shortened V by 3 bases and J by 5 bases, and 11 bases separated the two germline ends. The CDR3 DNA sequence: TGTGCCAGCAGCTCGGACAGCGTGTATGGCTACACCTTC. As protein: CASSSDSVYGYTF.

The V call is TRBV6-2 or TRBV6-3, the J call TRBJ2-3, with D possibly TRBD2 on 5 matching bases. Germline loops: CDR1 MNHEY, CDR2 SVGEGT. V lost 2 bases to trimming and J lost 2 bases, with 11 bases between them. This CDR3 is built from 15 residues. The CDR3 loop reads CASSYKQRDTDTQYF. The CDR3 DNA reads as TGTGCCAGCAGTTACAAGCAACGGGACACAGATACGCAGTATTTT.

The gene calls are TRBV25-1 and TRBJ1-2; D not certain. The CDR3 runs to 12 residues. Germline V gene data show CDR1 as MGHDK and CDR2 as SYGVNS. V lost 8 bases, J lost 0 bases, and 7 bases lay in between. The CDR3 nucleotides are TGTGCCAGCTCAGGACCTAACTATGGCTACACCTTC. The encoded protein is CASSGPNYGYTF.